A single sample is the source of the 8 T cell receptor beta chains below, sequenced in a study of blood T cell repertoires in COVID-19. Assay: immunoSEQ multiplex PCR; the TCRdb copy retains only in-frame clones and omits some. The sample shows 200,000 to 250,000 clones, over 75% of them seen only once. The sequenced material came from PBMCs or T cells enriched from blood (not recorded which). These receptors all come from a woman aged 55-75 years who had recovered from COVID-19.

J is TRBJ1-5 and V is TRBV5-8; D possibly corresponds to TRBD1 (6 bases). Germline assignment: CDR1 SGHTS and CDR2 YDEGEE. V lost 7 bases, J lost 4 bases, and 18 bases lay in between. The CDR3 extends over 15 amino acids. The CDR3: CASRARQGINQPQHF. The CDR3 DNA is TGTGCCAGCCGCGCCCGGCAGGGGATTAATCAGCCCCAGCATTTT.

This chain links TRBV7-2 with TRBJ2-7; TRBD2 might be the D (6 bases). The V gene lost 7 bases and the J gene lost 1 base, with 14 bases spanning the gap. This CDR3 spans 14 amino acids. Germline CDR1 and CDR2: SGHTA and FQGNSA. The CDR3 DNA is TGTGCCAGCAAGGGGACTCTATCTTCCTACGAGCAGTACTTC. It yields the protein CASKGTLSSYEQYF.

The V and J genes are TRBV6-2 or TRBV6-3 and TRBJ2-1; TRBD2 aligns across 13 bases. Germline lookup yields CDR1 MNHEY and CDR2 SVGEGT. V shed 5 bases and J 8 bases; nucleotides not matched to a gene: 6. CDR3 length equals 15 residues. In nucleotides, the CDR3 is TGTGCCAGCAGTCAAAGGACTAGCGGGAGCGATGAGCAGTTCTTC. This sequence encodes CASSQRTSGSDEQFF.

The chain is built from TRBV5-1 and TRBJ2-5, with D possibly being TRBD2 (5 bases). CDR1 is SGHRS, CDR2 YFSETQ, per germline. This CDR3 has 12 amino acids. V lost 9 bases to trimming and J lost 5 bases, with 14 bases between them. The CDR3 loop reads CATGLSGETQYF. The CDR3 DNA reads TGCGCCACCGGTCTCTCGGGGGAGACCCAGTACTTC. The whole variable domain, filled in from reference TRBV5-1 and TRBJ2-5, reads KAGVTQTPRYLIKTRGQQVTLSCSPISGHRSVSWYQQTPGQGLQFLFEYFSETQRNKGNFPGRFSGRQFSNSRSEMNVSTLELGDSALYLCATGLSGETQYFGPGTRLLVL.

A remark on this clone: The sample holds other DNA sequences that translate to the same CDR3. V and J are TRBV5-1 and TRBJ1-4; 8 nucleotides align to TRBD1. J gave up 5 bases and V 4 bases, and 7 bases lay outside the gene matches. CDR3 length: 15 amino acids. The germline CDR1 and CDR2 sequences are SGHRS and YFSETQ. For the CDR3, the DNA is TGCGCCAGCAGCCCAGGACAGGGTCAAAATGAAAAACTGTTTTTT. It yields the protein CASSPGQGQNEKLFF.

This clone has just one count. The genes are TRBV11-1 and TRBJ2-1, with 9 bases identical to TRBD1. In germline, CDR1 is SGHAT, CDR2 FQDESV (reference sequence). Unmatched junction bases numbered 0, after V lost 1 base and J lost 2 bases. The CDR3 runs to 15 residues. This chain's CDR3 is CASSLGTGAYNEQFF. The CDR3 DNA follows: TGTGCCAGCAGCTTAGGGACAGGGGCCTACAATGAGCAGTTCTTC. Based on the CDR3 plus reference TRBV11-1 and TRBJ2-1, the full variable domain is EAEVAQSPRYKITEKSQAVAFWCDPISGHATLYWYRQILGQGPELLVQFQDESVVDDSQLPKDRFSAERLKGVDSTLKIQPAELGDSAMYLCASSLGTGAYNEQFFGPGTRLTVL.

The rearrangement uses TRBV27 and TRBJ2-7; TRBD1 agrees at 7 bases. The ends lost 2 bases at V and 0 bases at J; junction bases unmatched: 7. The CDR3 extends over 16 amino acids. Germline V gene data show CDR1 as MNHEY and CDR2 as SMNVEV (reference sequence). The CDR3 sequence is CASSLRPTGISYEQYF. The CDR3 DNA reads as TGTGCCAGCAGTTTACGTCCGACAGGGATCTCCTACGAGCAGTACTTC.

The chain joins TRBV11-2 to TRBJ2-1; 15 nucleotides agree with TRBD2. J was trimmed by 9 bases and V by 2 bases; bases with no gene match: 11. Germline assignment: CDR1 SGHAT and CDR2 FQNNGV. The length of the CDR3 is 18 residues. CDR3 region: CASSLPWTSGGAYGEQFF. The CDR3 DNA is TGTGCCAGCAGCTTACCTTGGACTAGCGGGGGGGCCTACGGTGAGCAGTTCTTC. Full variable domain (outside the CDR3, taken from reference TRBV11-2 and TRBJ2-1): EAGVAQSPRYKIIEKRQSVAFWCNPISGHATLYWYQQILGQGPKLLIQFQNNGVVDDSQLPKDRFSAERLKGVDSTLKIQPAKLEDSAVYLCASSLPWTSGGAYGEQFFGPGTRLTVL.